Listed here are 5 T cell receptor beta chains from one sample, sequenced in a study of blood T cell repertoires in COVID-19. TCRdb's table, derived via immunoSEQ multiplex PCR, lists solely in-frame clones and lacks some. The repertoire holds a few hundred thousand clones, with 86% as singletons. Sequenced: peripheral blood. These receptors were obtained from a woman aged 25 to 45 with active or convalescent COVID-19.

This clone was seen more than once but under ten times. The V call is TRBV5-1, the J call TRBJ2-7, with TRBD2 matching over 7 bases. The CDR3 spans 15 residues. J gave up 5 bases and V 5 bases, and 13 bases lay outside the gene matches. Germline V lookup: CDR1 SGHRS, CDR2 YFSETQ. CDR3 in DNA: TGCGCCAGCAGTCCCCGGCAGCGGGGTGGAGACGAGCAGTACTTC. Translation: CASSPRQRGGDEQYF. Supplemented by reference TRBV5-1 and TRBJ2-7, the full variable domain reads KAGVTQTPRYLIKTRGQQVTLSCSPISGHRSVSWYQQTPGQGLQFLFEYFSETQRNKGNFPGRFSGRQFSNSRSEMNVSTLELGDSALYLCASSPRQRGGDEQYFGPGTRLTVT.

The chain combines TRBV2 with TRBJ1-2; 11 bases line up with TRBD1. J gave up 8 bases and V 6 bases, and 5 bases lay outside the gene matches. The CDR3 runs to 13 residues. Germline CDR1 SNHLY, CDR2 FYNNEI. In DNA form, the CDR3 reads TGTGCCAGCAGACCGGGACAGGGGGAGGGCTACACCTTC. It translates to CASRPGQGEGYTF.

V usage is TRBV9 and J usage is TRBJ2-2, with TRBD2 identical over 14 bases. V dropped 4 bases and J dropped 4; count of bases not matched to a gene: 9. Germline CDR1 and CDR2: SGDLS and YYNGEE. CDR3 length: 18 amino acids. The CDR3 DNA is TGTGCCAGCAGCCTTGGACTAGCGGGGGGCCATTTCACCGGGGAGCTGTTTTTT. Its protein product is CASSLGLAGGHFTGELFF.

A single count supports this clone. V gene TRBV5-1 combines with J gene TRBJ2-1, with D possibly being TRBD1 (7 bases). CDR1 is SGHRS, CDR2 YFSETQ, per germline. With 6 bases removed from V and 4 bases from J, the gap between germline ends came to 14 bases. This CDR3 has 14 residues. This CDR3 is CASNSQGGYNEQFF. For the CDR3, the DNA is TGCGCCAGCAACTCTCAGGGGGGTTACAATGAGCAGTTCTTC.

DNA of the CDR3: TGCAGCGTTGGGGGCCGGACAGGGCTTGGTGAAAAACTGTTTTTT. It translates to CSVGGRTGLGEKLFF. The rearrangement uses TRBV29-1 and TRBJ1-4; 8 bases map to TRBD1. The CDR3 covers 15 residues. The germline CDR1 and CDR2 sequences are SQVTM and ANQGSEA. J was trimmed by 7 bases and V by 4 bases; bases with no gene match: 11.